The subject of this entry is one TCR beta chain. The antigen is not known. The sample originates from a study of identical twins. Study-level results: Possibly, invariant MAIT and iNKT cells partly confounded zero-insertion analyses. Modelling underestimated the level of out-of-frame TCR alpha sharing observed in monozygotic twins.

Unique molecular identifiers were in the cDNA, with template-switch universal primer binding. MiXCR, run by TCRdb on the 5' RACE reads, gives a single entry per CDR3 protein. The sample shows 470,000 or so distinct CDR3 sequences, 20% to 25% of them seen only once. CDR3 length: 14 amino acids. V shed 4 bases and J shed 5 bases, with 15 bases lying between them. Per germline, CDR1 SGHRS and CDR2 YFSETQ. This sample was shared with a second study, whose subject was T cells expressing NK-cell markers. That study reports: From sorted CD3+CD56+NKG2C+, CD3+CD56+NKG2C- and CD3+CD56-NKG2C+ T cells came the TCR beta repertoires.

Sequencing used CD4+ T cells sorted from blood. V gene TRBV5-1 combines with J gene TRBJ2-5, with D possibly being TRBD1 or TRBD2 (6 bases each). The source is a young woman in good health. DNA of the CDR3: TGCGCCAGCAGCCCAGCCCGGGGGCAGGAGACCCAGTACTTC. Translation gives CASSPARGQETQYF.